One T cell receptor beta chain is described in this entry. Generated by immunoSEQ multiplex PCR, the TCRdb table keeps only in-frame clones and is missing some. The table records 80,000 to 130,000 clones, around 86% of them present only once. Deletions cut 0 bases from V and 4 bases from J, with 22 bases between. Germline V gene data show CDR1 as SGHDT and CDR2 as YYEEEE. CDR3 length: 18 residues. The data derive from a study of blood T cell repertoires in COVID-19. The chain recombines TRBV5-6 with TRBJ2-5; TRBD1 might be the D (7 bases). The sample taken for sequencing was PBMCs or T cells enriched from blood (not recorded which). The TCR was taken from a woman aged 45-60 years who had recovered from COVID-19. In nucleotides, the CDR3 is TGTGCCAGCAGCTTGGTAGGAGGGGGCAGGGCCGGGCGAGAGACCCAGTACTTC. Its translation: CASSLVGGGRAGRETQYF.